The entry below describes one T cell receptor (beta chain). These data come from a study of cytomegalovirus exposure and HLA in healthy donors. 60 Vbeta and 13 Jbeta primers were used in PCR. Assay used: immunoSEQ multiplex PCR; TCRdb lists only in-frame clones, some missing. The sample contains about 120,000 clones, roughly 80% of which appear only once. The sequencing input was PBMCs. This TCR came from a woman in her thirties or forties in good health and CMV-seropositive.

This CDR3 reads CASVPVLYQETQYF. CDR3 DNA: TGTGCTAGTGTCCCTGTTTTGTACCAAGAGACCCAGTACTTC. The chain combines TRBV12-5 with TRBJ2-5; D is uncertain. The CDR3 extends over 14 amino acids. CDR1 is LGHNT, CDR2 FRNRAP, per germline. Trimming stripped 7 bases from V and 0 bases from J, with 12 bases between.